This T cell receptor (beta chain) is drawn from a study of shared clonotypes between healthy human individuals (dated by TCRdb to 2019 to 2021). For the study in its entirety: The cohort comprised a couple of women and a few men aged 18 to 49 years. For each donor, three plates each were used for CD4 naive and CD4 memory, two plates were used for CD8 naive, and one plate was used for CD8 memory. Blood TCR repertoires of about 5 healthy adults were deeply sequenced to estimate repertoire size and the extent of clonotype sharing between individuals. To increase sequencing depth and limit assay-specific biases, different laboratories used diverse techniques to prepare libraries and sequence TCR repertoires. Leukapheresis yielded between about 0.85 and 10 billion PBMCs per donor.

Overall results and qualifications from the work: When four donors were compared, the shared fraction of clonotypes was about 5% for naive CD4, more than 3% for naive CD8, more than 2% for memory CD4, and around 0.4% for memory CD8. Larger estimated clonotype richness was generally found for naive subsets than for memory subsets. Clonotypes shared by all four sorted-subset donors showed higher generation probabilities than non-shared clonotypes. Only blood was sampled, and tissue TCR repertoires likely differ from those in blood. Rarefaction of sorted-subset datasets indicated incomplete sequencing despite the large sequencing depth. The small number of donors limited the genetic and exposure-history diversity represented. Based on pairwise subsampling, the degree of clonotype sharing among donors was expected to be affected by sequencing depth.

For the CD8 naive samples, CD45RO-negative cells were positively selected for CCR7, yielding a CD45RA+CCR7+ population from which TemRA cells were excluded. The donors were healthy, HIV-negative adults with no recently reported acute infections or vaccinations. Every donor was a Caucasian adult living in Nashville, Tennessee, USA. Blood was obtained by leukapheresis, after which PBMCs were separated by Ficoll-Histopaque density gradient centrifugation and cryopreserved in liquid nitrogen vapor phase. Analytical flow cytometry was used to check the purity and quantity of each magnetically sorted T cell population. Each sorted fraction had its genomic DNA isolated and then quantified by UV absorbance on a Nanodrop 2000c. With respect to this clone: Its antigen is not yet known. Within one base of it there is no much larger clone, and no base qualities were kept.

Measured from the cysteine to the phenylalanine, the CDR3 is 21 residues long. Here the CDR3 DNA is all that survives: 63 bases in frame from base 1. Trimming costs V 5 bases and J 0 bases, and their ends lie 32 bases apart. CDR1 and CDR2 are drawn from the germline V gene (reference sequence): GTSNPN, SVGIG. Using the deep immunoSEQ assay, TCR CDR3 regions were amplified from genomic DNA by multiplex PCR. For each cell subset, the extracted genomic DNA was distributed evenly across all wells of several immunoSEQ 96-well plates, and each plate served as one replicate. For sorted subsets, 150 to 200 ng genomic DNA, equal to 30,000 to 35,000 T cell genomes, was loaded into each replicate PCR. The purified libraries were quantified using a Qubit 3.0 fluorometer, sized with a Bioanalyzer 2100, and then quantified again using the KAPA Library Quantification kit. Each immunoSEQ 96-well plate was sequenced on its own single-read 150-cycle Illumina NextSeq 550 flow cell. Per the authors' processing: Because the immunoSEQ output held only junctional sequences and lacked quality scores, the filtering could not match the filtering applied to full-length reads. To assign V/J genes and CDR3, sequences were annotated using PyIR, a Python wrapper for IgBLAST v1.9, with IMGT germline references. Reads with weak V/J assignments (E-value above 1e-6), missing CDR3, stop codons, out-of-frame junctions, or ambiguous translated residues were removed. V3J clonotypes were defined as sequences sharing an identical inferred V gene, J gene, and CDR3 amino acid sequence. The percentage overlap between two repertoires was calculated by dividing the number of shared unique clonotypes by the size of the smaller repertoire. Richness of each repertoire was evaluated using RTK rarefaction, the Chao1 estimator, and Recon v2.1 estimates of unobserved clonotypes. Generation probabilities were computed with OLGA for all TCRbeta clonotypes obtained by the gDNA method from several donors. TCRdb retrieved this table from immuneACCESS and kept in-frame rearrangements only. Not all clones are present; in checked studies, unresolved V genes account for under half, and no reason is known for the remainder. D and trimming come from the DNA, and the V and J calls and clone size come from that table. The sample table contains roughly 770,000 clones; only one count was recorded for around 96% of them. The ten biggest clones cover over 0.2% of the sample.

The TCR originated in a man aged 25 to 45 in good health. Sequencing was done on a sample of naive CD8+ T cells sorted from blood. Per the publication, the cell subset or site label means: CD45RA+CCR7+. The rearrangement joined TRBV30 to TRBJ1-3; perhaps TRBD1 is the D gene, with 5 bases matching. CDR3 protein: CAWGGSQVQERQIASGNTIYF. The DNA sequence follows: TGTGCCTGGGGGGGGAGCCAGGTACAGGAGCGACAGATCGCCTCTGGAAACACCATATATTTT.